This TCR beta chain was sequenced during a study of molecular identifiers for immune sequencing clone quantification (dated by TCRdb to 2017 to 2018). In the study overall: For a replicate experiment, RNA from approximately 20,000 or 100,000 naive CD8 T cells was divided into five aliquots, of which four were sequenced. This methods study benchmarked molecular-identifier clustering-based TCR repertoire sequencing (MIDCIRS) and TCR RNA copy counting, using CD8 T cells to do so.

The CDR3 contains 15 residues, cysteine and phenylalanine counted. The kept DNA is CDR3 alone, 45 bases in frame from the first base. The germline V gene specifies MGHRA as CDR1 and YSYEKL as CDR2. General study outcomes and caveats: Highly expanded clone sizes could be underestimated because identical TCR molecules may share a barcode. Naive libraries contained spiked-in Jurkat TCR RNA (around eleven copies' worth), which is not part of the donor repertoire. When barcode sub-clustering was not used, chimeric consensus sequences inflated TCR diversity, with chimeras reaching as high as 47%. Modeling gave 3 to 3.5 recovered TCR RNA copies per cell versus 7.5 to 10 by digital PCR, implying around 30% capture efficiency. A single cell's worth of spiked-in Jurkat TCR RNA was reported detectable even among one million naive CD8 T cells. In CMV-specific effector cells, clones with more than 20 RNA copies accounted for over 98% of molecules, whereas in naive cells such clones accounted for under 1%.

With respect to this clonotype: Its antigen is unknown. A junction boundary mismatches the germline segment, possibly from a read error.

Library construction relied on PCR. TCRdb records Illumina HiSeq 4000 as the sequencer. Bulk TCR libraries were prepared as previously described, using TCR primers listed in Table S5. The Qiagen AllPrep DNA/RNA kit was used to purify total RNA. Before analysis, reads from multiple sequencing runs of the same library were pooled. As for the authors' bioinformatics: Reads were retained only if an exact TCR constant sequence was present, and the retained reads were trimmed to 150 nt and grouped according to their 12-nt molecular barcodes. Within each barcode group, reads were sub-clustered at a 15% Levenshtein threshold, and quality-weighted consensus sequences were built per RNA molecule. Non-functional sequences were discarded, and so were lower-count sequences lying one edit away from another sequence. Based on fitting two negative binomial distributions, any barcode sub-cluster with under 20% of the maximum read count was discarded. The raw public reads went through TCRdb reprocessing: fastp at Q25, MiXCR clone calling, in-frame beta chains kept. Each entry merges the rows of one CDR3 protein and shows their most common DNA and genes. The V and J calls, along with clone size, are taken from TCRdb and not from the paper's own processing. This sample comprises some 650,000 distinct CDR3 sequences, 20% of them detected only once. The ten largest clones take up 0.7% to 1% of the sample.

Libraries of naive CD8 T cells were built from around 20,000 to 1,000,000 sorted cells, with 10%, 30% or 50% of the purified RNA used. On a BD FACSAria II, naive CD8 T cells were FACS-sorted as CD8+CD4-CCR7+CD45RA+ and collected into RLT Plus buffer. Around 10 TCR copies' worth of Jurkat RNA were spiked into roughly 20,000-1,000,000 naive CD8 T cell samples to test detection sensitivity. CD8 T cells were enriched using RosetteSep CD8+ T Cell Enrichment Cocktail and Ficoll-Paque, and the enriched cells then underwent ACK red cell lysis. The sequence links TRBV4-1 to TRBJ2-7; TRBD1 agrees with 9 junctional bases. The source of this sequence is a human donor in good health. Some libraries in this study had Jurkat cell RNA spiked in. Sequencing used naive CD8+ T cells from blood, with Jurkat cell RNA spiked in. The intended sense of this specimen's cell subset or site label: FACS-sorted CD8+CD4-CCR7+CD45RA+ naive T cells. Here is the DNA: TGCGCCGGCAGCCCCCTACAGGGACAGGGCTACGAGCAGTACTTC. Translated, it gives CAGSPLQGQGYEQYF.